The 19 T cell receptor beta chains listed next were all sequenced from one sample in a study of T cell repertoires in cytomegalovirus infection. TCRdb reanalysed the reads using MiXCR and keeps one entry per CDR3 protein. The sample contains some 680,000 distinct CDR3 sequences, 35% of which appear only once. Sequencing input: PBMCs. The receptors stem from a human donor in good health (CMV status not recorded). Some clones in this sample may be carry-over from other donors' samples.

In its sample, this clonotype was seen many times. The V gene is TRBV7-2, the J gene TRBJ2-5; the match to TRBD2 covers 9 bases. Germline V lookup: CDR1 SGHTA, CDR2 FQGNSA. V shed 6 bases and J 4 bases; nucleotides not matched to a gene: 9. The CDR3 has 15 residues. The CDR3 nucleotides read TGTGCCAGCAGATTTCAAGCGGGAGGAGGAGAGACCCAGTACTTC. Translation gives CASRFQAGGGETQYF.

The CDR3 here is CAVEGGNNGYTF. Written as DNA, the CDR3 is TGTGCCGTTGAGGGAGGGAACAATGGCTACACCTTC. The rearrangement joins TRBV24-1 to TRBJ1-2, with D uncertain. The germline V gene encodes CDR1 KGHDR and CDR2 SFDVKD. CDR3 size: 12 residues. Trimming took off 12 bases at V and 6 bases at J, with 16 bases between the two ends.

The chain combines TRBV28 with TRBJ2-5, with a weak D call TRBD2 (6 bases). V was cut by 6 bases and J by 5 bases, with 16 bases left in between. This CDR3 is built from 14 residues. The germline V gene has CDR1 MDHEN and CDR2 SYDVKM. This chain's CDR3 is CASSPADGGETQYF. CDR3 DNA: TGTGCCAGCAGCCCAGCGGACGGAGGGGAGACCCAGTACTTC.

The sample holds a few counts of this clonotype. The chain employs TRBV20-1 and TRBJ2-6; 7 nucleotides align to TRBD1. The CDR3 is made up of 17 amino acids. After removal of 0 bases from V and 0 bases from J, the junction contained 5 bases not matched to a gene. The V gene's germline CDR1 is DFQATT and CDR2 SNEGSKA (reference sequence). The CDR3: CSARDPTGFSGANVLTF. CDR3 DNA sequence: TGCAGTGCTAGAGACCCGACAGGGTTCTCTGGGGCCAACGTCCTGACTTTC.

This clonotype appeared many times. The DNA for the CDR3 is TGTGCCAGCAGCTTAACCAGGGCGAACACTGAAGCTTTCTTT. Its translation: CASSLTRANTEAFF. V is TRBV7-3 and J is TRBJ1-1; tentatively, D is TRBD1 (5 bases). Germline V gene lookup returns CDR1 SGHTA and CDR2 FQGTGA. V lost 0 bases and J lost 1, with 6 bases in between. This CDR3 comprises 14 residues.

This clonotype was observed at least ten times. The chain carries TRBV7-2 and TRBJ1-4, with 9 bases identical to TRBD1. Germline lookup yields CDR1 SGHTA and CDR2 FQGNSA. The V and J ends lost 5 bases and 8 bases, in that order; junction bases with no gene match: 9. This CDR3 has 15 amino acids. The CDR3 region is CASSQNRGQGEKLFF. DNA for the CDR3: TGTGCCAGCAGCCAAAACCGAGGACAGGGGGAAAAACTGTTTTTT.

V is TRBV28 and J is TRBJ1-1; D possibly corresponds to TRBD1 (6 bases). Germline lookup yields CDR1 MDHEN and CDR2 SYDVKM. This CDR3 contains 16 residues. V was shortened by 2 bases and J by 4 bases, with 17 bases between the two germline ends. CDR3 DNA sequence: TGTGCCAGCAGTTTAATAGATCGGGGGGCGACCACTGAAGCTTTCTTT. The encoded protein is CASSLIDRGATTEAFF.

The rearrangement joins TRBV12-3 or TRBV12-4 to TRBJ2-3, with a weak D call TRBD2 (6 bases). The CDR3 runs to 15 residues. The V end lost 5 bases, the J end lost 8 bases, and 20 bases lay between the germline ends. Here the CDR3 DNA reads TGTGCCAGCAGTCCCGTTTTGGGAGGACAAGGTACGCAGTATTTT. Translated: CASSPVLGGQGTQYF.

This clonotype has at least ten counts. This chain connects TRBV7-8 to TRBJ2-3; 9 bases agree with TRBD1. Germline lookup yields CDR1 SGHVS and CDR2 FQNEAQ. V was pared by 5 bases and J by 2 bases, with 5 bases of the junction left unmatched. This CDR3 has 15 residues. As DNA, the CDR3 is TGTGCCAGCAGCCGGGGACAGGGCCTCACAGATACGCAGTATTTT. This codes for CASSRGQGLTDTQYF.

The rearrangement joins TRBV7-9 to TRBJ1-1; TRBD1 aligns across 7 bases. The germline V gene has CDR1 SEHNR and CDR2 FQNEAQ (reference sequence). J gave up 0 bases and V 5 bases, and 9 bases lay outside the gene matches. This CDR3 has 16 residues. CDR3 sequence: CASSTRTGTMNTEAFF. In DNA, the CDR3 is TGTGCCAGCAGCACCCGGACAGGCACCATGAACACTGAAGCTTTCTTT. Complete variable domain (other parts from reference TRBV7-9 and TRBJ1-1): DTGVSQNPRHKITKRGQNVTFRCDPISEHNRLYWYRQTLGQGPEFLTYFQNEAQLEKSRLLSDRFSAERPKGSFSTLEIQRTEQGDSAMYLCASSTRTGTMNTEAFFGQGTRLTVV.

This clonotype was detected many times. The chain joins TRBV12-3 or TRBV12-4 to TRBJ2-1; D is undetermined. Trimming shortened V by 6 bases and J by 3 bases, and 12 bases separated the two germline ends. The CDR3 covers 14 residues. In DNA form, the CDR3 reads TGTGCCAGCAGCCCCTGGATCGGCTACAATGAGCAGTTCTTC. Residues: CASSPWIGYNEQFF.

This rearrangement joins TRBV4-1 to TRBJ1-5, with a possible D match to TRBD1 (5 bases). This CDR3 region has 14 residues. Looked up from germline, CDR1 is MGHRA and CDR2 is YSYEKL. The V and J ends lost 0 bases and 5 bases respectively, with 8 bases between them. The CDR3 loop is CASSQDLGDQPQHF. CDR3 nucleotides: TGCGCCAGCAGCCAAGATCTGGGGGATCAGCCCCAGCATTTT.

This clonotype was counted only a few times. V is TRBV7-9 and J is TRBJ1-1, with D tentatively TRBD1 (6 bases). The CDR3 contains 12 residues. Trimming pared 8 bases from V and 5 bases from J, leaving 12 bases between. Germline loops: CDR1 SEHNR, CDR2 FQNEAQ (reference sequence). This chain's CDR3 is CASGRGATEAFF. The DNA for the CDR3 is TGTGCCAGCGGGCGGGGGGCAACTGAAGCTTTCTTT.

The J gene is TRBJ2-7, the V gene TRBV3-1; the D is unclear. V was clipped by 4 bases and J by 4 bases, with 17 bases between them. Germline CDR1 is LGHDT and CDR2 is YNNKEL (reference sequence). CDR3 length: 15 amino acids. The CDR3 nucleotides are TGTGCCAGCAGCCCGAGATTGGGCTTAGATTACGAGCAGTACTTC. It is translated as CASSPRLGLDYEQYF.

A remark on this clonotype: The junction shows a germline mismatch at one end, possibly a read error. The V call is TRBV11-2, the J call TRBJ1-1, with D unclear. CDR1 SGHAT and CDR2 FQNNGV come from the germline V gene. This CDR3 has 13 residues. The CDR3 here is CASSLGGGTEALF. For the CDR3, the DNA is TGTGCCAGCAGCTTAGGTGGAGGAACTGAAGCTCTCTTT.

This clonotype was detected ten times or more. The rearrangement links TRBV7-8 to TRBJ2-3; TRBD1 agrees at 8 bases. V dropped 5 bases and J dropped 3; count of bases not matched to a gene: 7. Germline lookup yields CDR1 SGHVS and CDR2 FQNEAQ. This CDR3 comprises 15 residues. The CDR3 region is CASSGTGGRTDTQYF. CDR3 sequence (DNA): TGTGCCAGCAGCGGAACAGGGGGGCGAACAGATACGCAGTATTTT.

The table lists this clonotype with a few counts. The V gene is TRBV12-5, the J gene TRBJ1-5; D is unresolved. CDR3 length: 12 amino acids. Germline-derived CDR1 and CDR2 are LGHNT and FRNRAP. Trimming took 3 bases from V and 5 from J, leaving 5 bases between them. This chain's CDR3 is CASGFADQPQHF. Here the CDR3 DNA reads TGTGCTAGTGGTTTCGCCGATCAGCCCCAGCATTTT.

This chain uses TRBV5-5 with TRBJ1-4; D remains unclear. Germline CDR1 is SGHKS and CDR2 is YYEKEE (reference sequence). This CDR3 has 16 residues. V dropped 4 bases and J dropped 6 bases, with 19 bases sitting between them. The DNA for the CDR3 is TGTGCCAGCAGCCCCTGGGAAGTCAGCCGGGATGAAAAACTGTTTTTT. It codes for CASSPWEVSRDEKLFF.

This chain's CDR3 is CASSFSFAGLAGETSTDTQYF. The CDR3 bases are TGTGCCAGCAGTTTTAGTTTCGCGGGACTAGCGGGAGAAACTAGCACAGATACGCAGTATTTT. The V gene is TRBV27, the J gene TRBJ2-3, with TRBD2 identical over 14 bases. From germline, CDR1 is MNHEY and CDR2 SMNVEV (reference sequence). The CDR3 extends over 21 amino acids. V shed 3 bases and J 0 bases; nucleotides not matched to a gene: 14.